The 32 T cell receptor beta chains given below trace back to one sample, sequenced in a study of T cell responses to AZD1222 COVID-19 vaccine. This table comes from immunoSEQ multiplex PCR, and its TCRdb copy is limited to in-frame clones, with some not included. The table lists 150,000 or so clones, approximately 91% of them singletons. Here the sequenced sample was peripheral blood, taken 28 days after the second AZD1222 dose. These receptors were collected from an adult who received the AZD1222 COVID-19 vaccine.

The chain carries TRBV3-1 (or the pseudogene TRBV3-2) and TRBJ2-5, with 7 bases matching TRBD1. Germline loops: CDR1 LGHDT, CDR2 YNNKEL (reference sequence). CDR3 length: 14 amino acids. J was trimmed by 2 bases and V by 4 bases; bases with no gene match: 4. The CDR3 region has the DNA TGTGCCAGCAGCCCTCGGGACAGTCAAGAGACCCAGTACTTC. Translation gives CASSPRDSQETQYF.

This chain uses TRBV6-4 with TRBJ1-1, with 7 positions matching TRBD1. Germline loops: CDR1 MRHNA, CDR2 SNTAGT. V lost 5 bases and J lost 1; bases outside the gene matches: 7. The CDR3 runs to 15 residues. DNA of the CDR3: TGTGCCAGCAGTATCAGGGGGAAACAGAACACTGAAGCTTTCTTT. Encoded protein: CASSIRGKQNTEAFF.

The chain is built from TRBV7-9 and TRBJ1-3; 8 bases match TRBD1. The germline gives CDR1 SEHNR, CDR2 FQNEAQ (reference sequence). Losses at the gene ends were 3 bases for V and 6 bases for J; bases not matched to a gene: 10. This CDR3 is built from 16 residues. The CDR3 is CASSLERDRGQNTIYF. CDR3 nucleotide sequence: TGTGCCAGCAGCTTGGAGCGCGACAGGGGCCAAAACACCATATATTTT.

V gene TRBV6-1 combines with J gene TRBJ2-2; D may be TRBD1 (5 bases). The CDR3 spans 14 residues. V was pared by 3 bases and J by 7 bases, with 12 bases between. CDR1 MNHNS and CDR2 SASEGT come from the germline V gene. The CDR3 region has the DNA TGTGCCAGCAGTGACATATTCCAGGGCGGGGAGCTGTTTTTT. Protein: CASSDIFQGGELFF.

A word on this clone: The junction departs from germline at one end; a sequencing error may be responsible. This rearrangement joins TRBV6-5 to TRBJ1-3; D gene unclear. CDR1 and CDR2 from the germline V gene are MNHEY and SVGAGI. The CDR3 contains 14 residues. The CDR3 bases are TGTGCCACCAGTAGGACTTCGGAACGAAACACCATATATTTT. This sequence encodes CATSRTSERNTIYF.

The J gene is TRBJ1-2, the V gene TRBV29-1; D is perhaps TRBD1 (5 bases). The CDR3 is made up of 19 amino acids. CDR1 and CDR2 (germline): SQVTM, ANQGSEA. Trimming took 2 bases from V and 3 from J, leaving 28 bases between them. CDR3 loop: CSVELWGGLRSAGDYGYTF. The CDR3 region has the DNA TGCAGCGTTGAACTCTGGGGGGGACTGCGATCCGCCGGGGACTATGGCTACACCTTC. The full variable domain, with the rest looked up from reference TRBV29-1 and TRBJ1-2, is SAVISQKPSRDICQRGTSLTIQCQVDSQVTMMFWYRQQPGQSLTLIATANQGSEATYESGFVIDKFPISRPNLTFSTLTVSNMSPEDSSIYLCSVELWGGLRSAGDYGYTFGSGTRLTVV.

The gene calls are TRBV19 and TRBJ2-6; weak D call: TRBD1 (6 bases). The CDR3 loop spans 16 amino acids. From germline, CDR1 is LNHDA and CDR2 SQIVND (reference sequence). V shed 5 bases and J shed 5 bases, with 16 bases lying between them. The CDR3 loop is CASSSLGGYRANVLTF. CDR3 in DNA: TGTGCCAGTAGTTCCTTAGGGGGTTACAGGGCCAACGTCCTGACTTTC.

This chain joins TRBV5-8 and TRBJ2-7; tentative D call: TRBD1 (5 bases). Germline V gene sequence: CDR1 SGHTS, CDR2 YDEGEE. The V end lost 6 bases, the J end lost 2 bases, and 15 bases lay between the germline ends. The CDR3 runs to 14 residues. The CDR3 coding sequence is TGTGCCAGCAAGCCAAAGGGGATTACCTACGAGCAGTACTTC. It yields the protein CASKPKGITYEQYF.

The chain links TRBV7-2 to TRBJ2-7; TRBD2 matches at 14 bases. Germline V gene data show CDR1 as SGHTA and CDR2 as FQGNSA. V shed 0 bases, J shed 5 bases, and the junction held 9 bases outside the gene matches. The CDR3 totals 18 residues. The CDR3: CASSLAALTSGGANEQYF. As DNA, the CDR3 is TGTGCCAGCAGCTTAGCGGCCCTGACTAGCGGGGGGGCCAACGAGCAGTACTTC.

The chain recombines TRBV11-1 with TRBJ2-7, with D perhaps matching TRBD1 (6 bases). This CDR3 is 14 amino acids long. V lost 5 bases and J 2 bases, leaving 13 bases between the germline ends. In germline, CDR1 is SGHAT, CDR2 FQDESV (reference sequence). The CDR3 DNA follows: TGTGCCAGCAGCACGCCGGGACAAACCTACGAGCAGTACTTC. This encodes CASSTPGQTYEQYF.

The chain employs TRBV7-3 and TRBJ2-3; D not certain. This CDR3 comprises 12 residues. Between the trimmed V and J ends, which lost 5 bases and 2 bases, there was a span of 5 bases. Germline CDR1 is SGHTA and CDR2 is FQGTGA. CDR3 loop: CASSDSTDTQYF. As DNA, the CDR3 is TGTGCCAGCAGCGACTCCACAGATACGCAGTATTTT.

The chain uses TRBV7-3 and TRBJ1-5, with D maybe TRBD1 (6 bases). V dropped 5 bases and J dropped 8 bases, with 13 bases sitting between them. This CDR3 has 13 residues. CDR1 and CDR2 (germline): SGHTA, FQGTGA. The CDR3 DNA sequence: TGTGCCAGCAGCCAAGGTCCAGGGGAGCCCCAGCATTTT. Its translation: CASSQGPGEPQHF.

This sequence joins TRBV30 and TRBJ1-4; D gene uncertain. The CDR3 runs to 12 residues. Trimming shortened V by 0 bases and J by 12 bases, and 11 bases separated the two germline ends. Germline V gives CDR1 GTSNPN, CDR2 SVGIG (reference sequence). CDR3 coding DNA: TGTGCCTGGAGTGTTGGAGACATGCAACTGTTTTTT. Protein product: CAWSVGDMQLFF.

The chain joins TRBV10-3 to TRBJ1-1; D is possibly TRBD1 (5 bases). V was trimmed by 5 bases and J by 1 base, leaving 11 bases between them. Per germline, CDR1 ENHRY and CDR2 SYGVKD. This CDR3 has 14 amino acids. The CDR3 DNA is TGTGCCATCAGTAAGACAGAATCGAACACTGAAGCTTTCTTT. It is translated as CAISKTESNTEAFF.

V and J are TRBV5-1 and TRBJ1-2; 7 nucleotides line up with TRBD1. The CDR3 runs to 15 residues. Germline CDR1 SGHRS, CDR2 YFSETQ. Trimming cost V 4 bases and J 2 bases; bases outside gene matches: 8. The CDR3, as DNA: TGCGCCAGCAGCCAAGAACAGGGGTGGAACTATGGCTACACCTTC. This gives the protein CASSQEQGWNYGYTF.

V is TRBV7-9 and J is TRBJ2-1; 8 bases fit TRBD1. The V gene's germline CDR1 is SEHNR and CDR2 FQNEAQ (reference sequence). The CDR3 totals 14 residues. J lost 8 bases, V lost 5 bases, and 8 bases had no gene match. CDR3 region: CASSGDRTVYEQFF. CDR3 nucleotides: TGTGCCAGCAGCGGGGACAGGACCGTGTATGAGCAGTTCTTC.

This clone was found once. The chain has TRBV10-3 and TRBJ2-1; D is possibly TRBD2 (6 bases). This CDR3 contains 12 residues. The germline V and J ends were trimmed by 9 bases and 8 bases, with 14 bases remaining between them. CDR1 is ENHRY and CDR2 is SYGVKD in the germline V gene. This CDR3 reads CAMGTSFDEQFF. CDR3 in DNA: TGTGCCATGGGGACTTCTTTCGATGAGCAGTTCTTC.

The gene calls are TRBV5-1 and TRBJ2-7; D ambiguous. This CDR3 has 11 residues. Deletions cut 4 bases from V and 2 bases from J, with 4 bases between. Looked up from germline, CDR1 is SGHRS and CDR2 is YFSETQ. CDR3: CASSTPYEQYF. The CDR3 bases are TGCGCCAGCAGCACTCCCTACGAGCAGTACTTC.

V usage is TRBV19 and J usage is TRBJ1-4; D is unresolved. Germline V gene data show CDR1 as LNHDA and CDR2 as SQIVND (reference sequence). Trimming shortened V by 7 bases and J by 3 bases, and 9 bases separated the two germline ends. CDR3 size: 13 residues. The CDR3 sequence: CASTVGSNEKLFF. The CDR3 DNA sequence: TGTGCCAGTACGGTAGGGTCTAATGAAAAACTGTTTTTT.

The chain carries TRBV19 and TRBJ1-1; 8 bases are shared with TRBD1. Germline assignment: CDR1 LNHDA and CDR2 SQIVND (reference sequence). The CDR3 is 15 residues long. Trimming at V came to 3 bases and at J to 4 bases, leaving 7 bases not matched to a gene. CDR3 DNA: TGTGCCAGTAGTATCGTTCAGGGGGCTGGCACTGAAGCTTTCTTT. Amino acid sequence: CASSIVQGAGTEAFF.

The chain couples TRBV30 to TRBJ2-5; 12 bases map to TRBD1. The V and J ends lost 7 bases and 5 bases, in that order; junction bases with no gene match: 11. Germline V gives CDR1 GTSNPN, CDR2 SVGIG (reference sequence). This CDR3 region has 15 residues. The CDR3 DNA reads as TGTGCCTTAAGCCTCCGGGACAGGGGGCCGGAGACCCAGTACTTC. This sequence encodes CALSLRDRGPETQYF. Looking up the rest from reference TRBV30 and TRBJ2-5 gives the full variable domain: SQTIHQWPATLVQPVGSPLSLECTVEGTSNPNLYWYRQAAGRGLQLLFYSVGIGQISSEVPQNLSASRPQDRQFILSSKKLLLSDSGFYLCALSLRDRGPETQYFGPGTRLLVL.

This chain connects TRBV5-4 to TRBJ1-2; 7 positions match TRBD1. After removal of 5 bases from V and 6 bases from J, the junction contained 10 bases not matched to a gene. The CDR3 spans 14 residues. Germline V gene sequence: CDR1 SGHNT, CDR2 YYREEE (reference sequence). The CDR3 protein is CASRLDRVVHGYTF. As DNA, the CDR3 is TGTGCCAGCAGACTTGACAGGGTAGTACATGGCTACACCTTC.

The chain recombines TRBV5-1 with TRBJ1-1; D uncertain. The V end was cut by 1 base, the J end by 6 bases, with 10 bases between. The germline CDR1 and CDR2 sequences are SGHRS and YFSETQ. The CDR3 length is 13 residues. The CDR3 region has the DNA TGCGCCAGCAGCTTGTGGTACCGGGCTGAAGCTTTCTTT. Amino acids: CASSLWYRAEAFF.

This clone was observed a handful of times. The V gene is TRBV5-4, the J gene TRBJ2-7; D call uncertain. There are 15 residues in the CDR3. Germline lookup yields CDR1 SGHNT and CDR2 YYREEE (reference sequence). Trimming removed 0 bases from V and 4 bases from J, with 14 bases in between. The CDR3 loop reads CASSLGVAVSYEQYF. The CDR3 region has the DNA TGTGCCAGCAGCTTGGGGGTAGCAGTTTCGTACGAGCAGTACTTC.

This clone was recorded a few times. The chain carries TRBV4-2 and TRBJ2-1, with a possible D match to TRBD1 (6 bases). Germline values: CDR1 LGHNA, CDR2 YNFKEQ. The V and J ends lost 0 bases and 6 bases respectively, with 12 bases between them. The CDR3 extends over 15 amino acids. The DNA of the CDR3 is TGTGCCAGCAGCCAAGAAGAGACAGGCGGCAATGAGCAGTTCTTC. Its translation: CASSQEETGGNEQFF.

CDR3 region: CASSKEARGAFF. CDR3 bases: TGTGCCAGTAGTAAAGAAGCAAGGGGAGCTTTCTTT. The rearrangement links TRBV19 to TRBJ1-1, with D possibly TRBD1 on 5 matching bases. This CDR3 region has 12 residues. Trimming pared 4 bases from V and 10 bases from J, leaving 13 bases between. Germline assignment: CDR1 LNHDA and CDR2 SQIVND (reference sequence).

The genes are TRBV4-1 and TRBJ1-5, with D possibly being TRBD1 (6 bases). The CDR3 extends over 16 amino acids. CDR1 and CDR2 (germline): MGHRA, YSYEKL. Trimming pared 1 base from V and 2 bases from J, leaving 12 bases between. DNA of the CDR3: TGCGCCAGCAGCCAAGGAGGGGGAGTGGGCAATCAGCCCCAGCATTTT. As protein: CASSQGGGVGNQPQHF.

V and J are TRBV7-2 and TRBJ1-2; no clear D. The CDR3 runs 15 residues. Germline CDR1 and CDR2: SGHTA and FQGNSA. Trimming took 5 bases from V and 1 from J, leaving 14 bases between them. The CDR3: CASSPGRANNYGYTF. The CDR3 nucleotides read TGTGCCAGCAGCCCGGGTCGCGCGAATAACTATGGCTACACCTTC.

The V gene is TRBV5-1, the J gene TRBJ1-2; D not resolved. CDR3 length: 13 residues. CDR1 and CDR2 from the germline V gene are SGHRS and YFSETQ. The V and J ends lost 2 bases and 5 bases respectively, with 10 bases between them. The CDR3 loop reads CASSFDGPYGYTF. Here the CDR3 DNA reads TGCGCCAGCAGCTTCGATGGTCCGTATGGCTACACCTTC.

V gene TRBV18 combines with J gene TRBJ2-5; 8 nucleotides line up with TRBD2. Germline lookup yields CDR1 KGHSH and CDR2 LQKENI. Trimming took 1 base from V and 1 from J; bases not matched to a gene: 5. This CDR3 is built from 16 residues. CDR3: CASSPLAGGLQETQYF. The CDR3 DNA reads TGTGCCAGCTCACCACTCGCGGGAGGACTCCAAGAGACCCAGTACTTC.

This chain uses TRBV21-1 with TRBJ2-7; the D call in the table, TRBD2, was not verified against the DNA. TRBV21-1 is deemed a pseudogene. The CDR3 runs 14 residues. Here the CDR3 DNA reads TGTGCCAGCAGCAAAGTCGGAGGGAGGTACGAGCAGTACTTC. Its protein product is CASSKVGGRYEQYF.

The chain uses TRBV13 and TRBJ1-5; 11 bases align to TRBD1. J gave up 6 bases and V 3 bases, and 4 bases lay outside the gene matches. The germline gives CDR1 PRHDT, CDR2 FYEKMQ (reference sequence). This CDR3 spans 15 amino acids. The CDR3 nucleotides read TGTGCCAGCAGCTTCGGGACAGGGGGTGGTCAGCCCCAGCATTTT. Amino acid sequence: CASSFGTGGGQPQHF.